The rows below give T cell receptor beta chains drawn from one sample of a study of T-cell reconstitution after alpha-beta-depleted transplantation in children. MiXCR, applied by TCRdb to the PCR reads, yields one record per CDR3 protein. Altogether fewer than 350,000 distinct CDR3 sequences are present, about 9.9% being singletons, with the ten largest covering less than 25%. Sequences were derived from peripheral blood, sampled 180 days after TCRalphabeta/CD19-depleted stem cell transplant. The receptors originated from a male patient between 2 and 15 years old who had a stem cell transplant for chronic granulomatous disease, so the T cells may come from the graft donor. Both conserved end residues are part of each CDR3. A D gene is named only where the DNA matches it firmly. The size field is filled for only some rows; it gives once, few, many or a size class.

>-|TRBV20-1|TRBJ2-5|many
TGCAGTGCTAGAGTCGCGGGACTCCAAGAGACCCAGTACTTC
CSARVAGLQETQYF
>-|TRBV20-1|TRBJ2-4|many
TGCAGTGCGGGGGGCGGCTCCGCCAAAAACATTCAGTACTTC
CSAGGGSAKNIQYF
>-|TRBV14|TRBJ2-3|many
TGTGCCAGCAGCCGTGGTAGCAACGGCCCCGCAGATACGCAGTATTTT
CASSRGSNGPADTQYF
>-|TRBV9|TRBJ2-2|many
TGTGCCAGCAGCGTAGTGGGTACGTCCGGGGAGCTGTTTTTT
CASSVVGTSGELFF
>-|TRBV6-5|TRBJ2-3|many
TGTGCCAGCAGCCTTACCCTGGGACACCTTAGCACAGATACGCAGTATTTT
CASSLTLGHLSTDTQYF
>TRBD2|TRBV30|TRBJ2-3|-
TGTGCCTGGACGACTAGCGGGAGTTATACGCAGTATTTT
CAWTTSGSYTQYF
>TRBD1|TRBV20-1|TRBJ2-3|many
TGCAGTGCTAACTCCGAGGGACAGAGTACGCAGTATTTT
CSANSEGQSTQYF
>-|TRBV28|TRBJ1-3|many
TGTGCCAGCAGTTTCTTCCAGGATTTTGGAAACACCATATATTTT
CASSFFQDFGNTIYF
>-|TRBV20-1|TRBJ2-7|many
TGCAGTGCCCGGAGCGCCCCAAGTGGAGAGCAGTACTTC
CSARSAPSGEQYF
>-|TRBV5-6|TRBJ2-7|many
TGTGCCAGCAGTCGACAGGTGAATACGGAGGAGCAGTACTTC
CASSRQVNTEEQYF
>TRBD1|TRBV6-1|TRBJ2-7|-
TGTGCCAGCAGCGGGACAGCCTTCTCCTACGAGCAGTACTTC
CASSGTAFSYEQYF
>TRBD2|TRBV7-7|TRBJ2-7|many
TGTGCCAGCAGCTTAGGGGACTCGCGGGAGGGCTACGAGCAGTACTTC
CASSLGDSREGYEQYF
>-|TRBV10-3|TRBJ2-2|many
TGTGCCATCCTCGAGAGGGGAGAGACCGGGGAGCTGTTTTTT
CAILERGETGELFF
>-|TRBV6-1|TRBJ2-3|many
TGTGCCAGCAGTGTAAGGGCCCGAATAGGGGTTGCAGATACGCAGTATTTT
CASSVRARIGVADTQYF
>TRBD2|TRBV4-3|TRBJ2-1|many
TGCGCCAGCAGCCATGGAGCGGGGGGAGGTCAAAATGAGCAGTTCTTC
CASSHGAGGGQNEQFF
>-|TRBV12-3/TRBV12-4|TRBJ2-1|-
TGTGCCAGCACCCTTGGAGGGCTCAATGAGCAGTTCTTC
CASTLGGLNEQFF
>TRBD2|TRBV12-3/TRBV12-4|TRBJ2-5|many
TGTGCCAGCAGCCGTCTAGCGGGAGGCTTAGAGACCCAGTACTTC
CASSRLAGGLETQYF
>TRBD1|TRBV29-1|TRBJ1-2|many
TGCAGCGTGGCGCCGAGGGACAGTAACTATGGCTACACCTTC
CSVAPRDSNYGYTF
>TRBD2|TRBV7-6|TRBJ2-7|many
TGTGCCAGCAGCTTACGAGCGGGACCGATCGGCGAGCAGTACTTC
CASSLRAGPIGEQYF
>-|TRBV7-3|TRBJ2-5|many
TGTGCCAGCAGCAAGGGTGGGGGCAGGGAGACCCAGTACTTC
CASSKGGGRETQYF
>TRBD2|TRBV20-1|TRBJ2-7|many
TGCAGTGCTAGACTAGCGGGAGACACGTCCTACGAGCAGTACTTC
CSARLAGDTSYEQYF
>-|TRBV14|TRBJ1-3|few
TGTGCCAGCAGCCAAGAATGGGGGACTCCTGGAAACACCATATATTTT
CASSQEWGTPGNTIYF
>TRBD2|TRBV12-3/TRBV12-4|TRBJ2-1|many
TGTGCCAGCAGACCCGGACTAGCTTACAATGAGCAGTTCTTC
CASRPGLAYNEQFF
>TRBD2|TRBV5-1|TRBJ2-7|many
TGCGCCAGCAGCTGGGGGACTAGCGGAACCTACGAGCAGTACTTC
CASSWGTSGTYEQYF
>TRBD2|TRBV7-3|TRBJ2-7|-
TGTGCCAGCAGCTTATGGAGGTGGACTAGCGAGGACGACGAGCAGTACTTC
CASSLWRWTSEDDEQYF
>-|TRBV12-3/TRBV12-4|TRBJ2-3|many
TGTGCCAGCAGCCCCGTGGACAGGACGGAGGGTACGCAGTATTTT
CASSPVDRTEGTQYF
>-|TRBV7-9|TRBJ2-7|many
TGTGCCAGCAGCTCCTTTCGGATGAGAGAGGAAGAGCAGTACTTC
CASSSFRMREEEQYF